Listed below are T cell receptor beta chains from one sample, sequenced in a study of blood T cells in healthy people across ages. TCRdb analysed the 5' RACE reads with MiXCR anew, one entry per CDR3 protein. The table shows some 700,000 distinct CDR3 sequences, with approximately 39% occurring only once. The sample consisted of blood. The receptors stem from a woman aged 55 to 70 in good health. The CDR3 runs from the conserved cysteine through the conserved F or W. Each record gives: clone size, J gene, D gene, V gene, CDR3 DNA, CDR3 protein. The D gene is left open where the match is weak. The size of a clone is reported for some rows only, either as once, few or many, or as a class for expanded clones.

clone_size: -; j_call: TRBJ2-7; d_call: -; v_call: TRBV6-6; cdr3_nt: TGTGCCAGCACCGGACGGGGCTACGAGCAGTACTTC; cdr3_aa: CASTGRGYEQYF
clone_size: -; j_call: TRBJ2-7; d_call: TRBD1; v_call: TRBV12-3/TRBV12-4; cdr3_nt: TGTGCCAGCAGTTTGAACAGGGGGCAGGACGAGCAGTACTTC; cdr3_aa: CASSLNRGQDEQYF
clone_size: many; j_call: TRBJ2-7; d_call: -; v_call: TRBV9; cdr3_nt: TGTGCCAGCAGCGTAACGGGGTCTCGCGAGCAGTACTTC; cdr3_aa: CASSVTGSREQYF
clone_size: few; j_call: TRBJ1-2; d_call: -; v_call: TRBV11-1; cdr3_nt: TGTGCCAGCAGCTCCGGGATGAACTATGGCTACACCTTC; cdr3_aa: CASSSGMNYGYTF
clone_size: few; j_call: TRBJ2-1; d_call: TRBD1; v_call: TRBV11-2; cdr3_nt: TGTGCCAGCAGCCCCAGGGACAGGGTATCAGGCGAGCAGTTCTTC; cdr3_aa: CASSPRDRVSGEQFF
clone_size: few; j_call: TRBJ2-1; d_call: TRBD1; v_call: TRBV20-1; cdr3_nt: TGCAGTGCCCCTATTAGGACAGGGTACAATGAGCAGTTCTTC; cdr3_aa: CSAPIRTGYNEQFF
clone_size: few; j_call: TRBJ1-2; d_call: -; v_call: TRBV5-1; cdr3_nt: TGCGCCAGCACTCCAGCCCCTGGGTCCTATGGCTACACCTTC; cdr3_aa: CASTPAPGSYGYTF
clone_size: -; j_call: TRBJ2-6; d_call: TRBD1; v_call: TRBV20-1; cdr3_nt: TGCAGTGCTAGAGCAAGGACAGGCGGGTCCGGGGCCAACGTCCTGACTTTC; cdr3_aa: CSARARTGGSGANVLTF
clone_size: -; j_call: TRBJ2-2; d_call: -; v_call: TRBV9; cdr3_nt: TGTGCCAGCAGCGTAGATGGTCAGGGTATGAGGGAGCTGTTTTTT; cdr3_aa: CASSVDGQGMRELFF
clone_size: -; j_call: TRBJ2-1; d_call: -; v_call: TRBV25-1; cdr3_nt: TGTGCCAGCAGTGACGCTGCGGTTCTCTACAATGAGCAGTTCTTC; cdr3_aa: CASSDAAVLYNEQFF
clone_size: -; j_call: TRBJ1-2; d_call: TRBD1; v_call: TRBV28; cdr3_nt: TGTGCTAGCAGTGGACAGGCGGCCGGTGGCTATGGCTACACCTTC; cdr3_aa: CASSGQAAGGYGYTF
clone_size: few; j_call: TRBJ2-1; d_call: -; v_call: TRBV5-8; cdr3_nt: TGTGCCAGCAGCCTCAAGGACTACCTTCGTCATGAGCAGTTCTTC; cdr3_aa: CASSLKDYLRHEQFF
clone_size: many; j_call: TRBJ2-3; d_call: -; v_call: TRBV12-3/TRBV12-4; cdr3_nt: TGCGCCAGCAGCTTGGGTCAGGGTGCAGATACGCAGTATTTT; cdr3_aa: CASSLGQGADTQYF
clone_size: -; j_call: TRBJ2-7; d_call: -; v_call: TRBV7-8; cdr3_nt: TGTGCCAGCAGCTTAGCGGAAGACGAGCAGTACTTC; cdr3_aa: CASSLAEDEQYF
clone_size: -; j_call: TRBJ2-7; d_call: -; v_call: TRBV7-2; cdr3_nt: TGTGCCAGCAGCGCAACAGAAACTCTTAGCTCCTACGAGCAGTACTTC; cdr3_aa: CASSATETLSSYEQYF
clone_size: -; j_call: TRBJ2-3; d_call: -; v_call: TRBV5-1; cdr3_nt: TGCGCCAGCAGCTTGGAGGTCCTAGCAGATACGCAGTATTTT; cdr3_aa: CASSLEVLADTQYF
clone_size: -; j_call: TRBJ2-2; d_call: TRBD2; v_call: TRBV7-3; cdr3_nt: TGTGCCAGCAGCTCAGTAGCGGGGGACACCGGGGAGCTGTTTTTT; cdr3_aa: CASSSVAGDTGELFF
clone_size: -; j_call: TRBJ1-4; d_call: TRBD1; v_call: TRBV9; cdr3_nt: TGTGCCAGCAGCGAGAAGACAGGGCTTAATGAAAAACTGTTTTTT; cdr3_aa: CASSEKTGLNEKLFF
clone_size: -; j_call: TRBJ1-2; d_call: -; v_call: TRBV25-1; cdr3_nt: TGTGCCAGCAGTGAAGTGGCATCTACGATCTATGGCTACACCTTC; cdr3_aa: CASSEVASTIYGYTF
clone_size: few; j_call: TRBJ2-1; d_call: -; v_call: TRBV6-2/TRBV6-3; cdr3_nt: TGTGCCAGCAGTTACTCAAGGCAGGGGAGGATGATGAACTCCTACAATGAGCAGTTCTTC; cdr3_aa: CASSYSRQGRMMNSYNEQFF
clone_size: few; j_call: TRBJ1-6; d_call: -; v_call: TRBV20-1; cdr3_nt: TGCAGTGCCCGTCTCCCCAATACAGGGTCCTATAATTCACCCCTCCACTTT; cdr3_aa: CSARLPNTGSYNSPLHF
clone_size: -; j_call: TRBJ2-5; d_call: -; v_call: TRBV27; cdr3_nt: TGTGCCAGCAGTTCCTCTAGCGTGCAAGAGACCCAGTACTTC; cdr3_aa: CASSSSSVQETQYF
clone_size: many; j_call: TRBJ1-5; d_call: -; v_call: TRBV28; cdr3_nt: TGTGCCAGTTTATCAGAGGGTGTATTGGATCAGCCCCAGCATTTT; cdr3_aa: CASLSEGVLDQPQHF
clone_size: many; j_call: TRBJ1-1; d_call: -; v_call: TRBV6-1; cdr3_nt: TGTGCCAGCAGTTCAGACAACAAACTTGAAGCTTTCTTT; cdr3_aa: CASSSDNKLEAFF
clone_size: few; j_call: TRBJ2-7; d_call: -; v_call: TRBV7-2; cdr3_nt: TGTGCCAGCAGCTTAGATGCAGGGATGAACTACGAGCAGTACTTC; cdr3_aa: CASSLDAGMNYEQYF
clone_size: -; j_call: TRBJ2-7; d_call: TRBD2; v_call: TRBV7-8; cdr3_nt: TGTGCCAGCAGCTTAGCGGGAGGGAAGGGAGAGCAGTACTTC; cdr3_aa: CASSLAGGKGEQYF
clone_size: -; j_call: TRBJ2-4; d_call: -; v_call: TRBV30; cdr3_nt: TGTGCCTGGAGTGTACTGGGAAACATTCAGTACTTC; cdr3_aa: CAWSVLGNIQYF
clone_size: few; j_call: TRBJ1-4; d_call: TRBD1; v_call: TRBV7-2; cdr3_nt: TGTGCCAGCAGCTTAGCCGCACCCGGGACAGGAAATGAAAAACTGTTTTTT; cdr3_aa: CASSLAAPGTGNEKLFF
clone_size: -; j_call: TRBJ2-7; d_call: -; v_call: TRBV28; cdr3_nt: TGTGCCAGCACCCCCCTCCGGACATTAGGCTACGAGCAGTACTTC; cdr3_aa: CASTPLRTLGYEQYF
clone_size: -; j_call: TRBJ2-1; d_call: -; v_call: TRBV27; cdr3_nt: TGTGCCAGCACCCGGGTAGGCTTGAATGAGCAGTTCTTC; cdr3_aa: CASTRVGLNEQFF
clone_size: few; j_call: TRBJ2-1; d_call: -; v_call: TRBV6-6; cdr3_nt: TGTGCCAGCAATTTAATTGGCAATGAGCAGTTCTTC; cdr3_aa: CASNLIGNEQFF
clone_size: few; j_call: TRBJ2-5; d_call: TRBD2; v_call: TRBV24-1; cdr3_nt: TGTGCCACCAGTGATTTGCCCGGACTAGCGGGGTCCCAAGAGACCCAGTACTTC; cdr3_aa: CATSDLPGLAGSQETQYF
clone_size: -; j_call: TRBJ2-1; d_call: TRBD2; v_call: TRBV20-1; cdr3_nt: TGCAGTGCAATGCTAGCGGGAAGCTACAGTGAGCAGTTCTTC; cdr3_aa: CSAMLAGSYSEQFF
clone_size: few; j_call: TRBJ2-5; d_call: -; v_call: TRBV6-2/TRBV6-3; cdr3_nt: TGTGCCAGCAGTACCACGGACGGTAACCAAGAGACCCAGTACTTC; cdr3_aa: CASSTTDGNQETQYF
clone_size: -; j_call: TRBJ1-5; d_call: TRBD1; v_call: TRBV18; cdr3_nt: TGTGCCAGCCCAGACAGGGATAATCAGCCCCAGCATTTT; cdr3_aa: CASPDRDNQPQHF
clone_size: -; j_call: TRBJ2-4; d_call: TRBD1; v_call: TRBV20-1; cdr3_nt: TGCAGTGCCGAGAGGGGGGGACAGGGGGCAGGAGCCAAAAACATTCAGTACTTC; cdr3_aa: CSAERGGQGAGAKNIQYF
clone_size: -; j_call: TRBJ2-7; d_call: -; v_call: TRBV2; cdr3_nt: TGTGCCAGTAGGGACGGCTCCTACGAGCAGTACTTC; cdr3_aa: CASRDGSYEQYF
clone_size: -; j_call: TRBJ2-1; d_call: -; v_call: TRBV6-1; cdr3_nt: TGTGCCAGCAGTGAAGTTGAGGGAGGTCACAATGAGCAGTTCTTC; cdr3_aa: CASSEVEGGHNEQFF
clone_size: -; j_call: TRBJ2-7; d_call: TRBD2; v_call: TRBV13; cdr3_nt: TGTGCCAGCAGCTTAGAGGGGACTAGCTCCTACGAGCAGTACTTC; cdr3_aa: CASSLEGTSSYEQYF
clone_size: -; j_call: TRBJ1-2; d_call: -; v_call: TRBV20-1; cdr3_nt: TGCAGTGCTAGCCCCGGGGATGGCTACACCTTC; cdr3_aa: CSASPGDGYTF
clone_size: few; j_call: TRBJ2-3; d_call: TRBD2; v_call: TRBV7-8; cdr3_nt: TGTGCCAGCAGCAGACTACTAGCGGGAGAAGCAGATACGCAGTATTTT; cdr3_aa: CASSRLLAGEADTQYF
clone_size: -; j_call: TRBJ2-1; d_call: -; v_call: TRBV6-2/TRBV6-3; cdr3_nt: TGTGCCAGCAGTACCTTATCGGGTAGAGTTTACAATGAGCAGTTCTTC; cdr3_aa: CASSTLSGRVYNEQFF